Below, 16 T cell receptor beta chains from the same sample are listed, as sequenced in a study of T cell responses to AZD1222 COVID-19 vaccine. Sequenced by immunoSEQ multiplex PCR; TCRdb stores in-frame clones only, minus some. The data show about 180,000 clones, roughly 92% seen once. The sequencing used peripheral blood, collected on day 0 of AZD1222 vaccination. These receptor sequences come from an adult in good health.

The chain has TRBV6-6 and TRBJ1-1; D is ambiguous. CDR3 length: 13 amino acids. The V gene's germline CDR1 is MNHNY and CDR2 SVGAGI (reference sequence). Trimming shortened V by 1 base and J by 6 bases, and 9 bases separated the two germline ends. DNA for the CDR3: TGTGCCAGCAGTTACTTTGCTGGGGCTGAAGCTTTCTTT. It specifies CASSYFAGAEAFF.

The chain employs TRBV2 and TRBJ1-3; D is unclear. Deletions cut 7 bases from V and 0 bases from J, with 7 bases between. The CDR3 totals 13 residues. CDR1 and CDR2 from the germline V gene are SNHLY and FYNNEI. As DNA, the CDR3 is TGTGCCAGCACGGTCAGCTCTGGAAACACCATATATTTT. Translation: CASTVSSGNTIYF.

As for this clone: One end of the junction fails to match germline, which may point to a read error. The genes are TRBV7-9 and TRBJ1-4; D is perhaps TRBD1 (6 bases). This CDR3 region has 15 residues. Per the germline V gene, CDR1 is SEHNR and CDR2 is FQNEAQ (reference sequence). In nucleotides, the CDR3 is TGTGCCAGCAGCCCTCCAGGGGCCCCTAATCAAAAACTGTTTTTT. Encoded protein: CASSPPGAPNQKLFF.

This clone was seen only once. The J gene is TRBJ1-1, the V gene TRBV20-1; D gene unclear. The CDR3 sequence is 11 residues long. The V end lost 8 bases, the J end lost 1 base, and 8 bases lay between the germline ends. Germline V gene lookup returns CDR1 DFQATT and CDR2 SNEGSKA (reference sequence). The CDR3 nucleotides are TGCAGTACTTACAGGAACACTGAAGCTTTCTTT. It specifies CSTYRNTEAFF.

The V and J genes are TRBV15 and TRBJ2-1; TRBD2 matches 9 bases. V lost 3 bases and J lost 16; bases outside the gene matches: 13. Per the germline V gene, CDR1 is LNHNV and CDR2 is YYDKDF (reference sequence). This CDR3 spans 14 amino acids. This chain's CDR3 is CATSRGIAGGGIFF. The CDR3 coding sequence is TGTGCCACCAGCAGGGGGATCGCGGGAGGGGGCATCTTCTTC. The whole variable domain, remainder taken from reference TRBV15 and TRBJ2-1, is DAMVIQNPRYQVTQFGKPVTLSCSQTLNHNVMYWYQQKSSQAPKLLFHYYDKDFNNEADTPDNFQSRRPNTSFCFLDIRSPGLGDTAMYLCATSRGIAGGGIFFGPGTRLTVL.

The V call is TRBV5-8, the J call TRBJ1-1; D remains ambiguous. The V end was cut by 0 bases, the J end by 4 bases, with 10 bases between. CDR1 is SGHTS, CDR2 YDEGEE, per germline. The CDR3 contains 14 residues. The CDR3 DNA is TGTGCCAGCAGCTTGGAGGAGCGGGTCACTGAAGCTTTCTTT. It translates to CASSLEERVTEAFF.

J is TRBJ2-7 and V is TRBV5-1, with D possibly TRBD2 on 5 matching bases. CDR1 SGHRS and CDR2 YFSETQ come from the germline V gene. V was shortened by 10 bases and J by 1 base, with 21 bases between the two germline ends. The CDR3 is 15 residues long. The DNA for the CDR3 is TGCGCCTCCCACGAGGGTGGGGTGGGATCCTACGAGCAGTACTTC. This codes for CASHEGGVGSYEQYF.

V and J are TRBV4-1 and TRBJ1-2; D is possibly TRBD1 (5 bases). CDR1 and CDR2 from the germline V gene are MGHRA and YSYEKL. The CDR3 length is 17 residues. V was clipped by 0 bases and J by 4 bases, with 18 bases between them. The DNA for the CDR3 is TGCGCCAGCAGCCAAGAGGCAGGGACTATGCAGGTCTATGGCTACACCTTC. Translated: CASSQEAGTMQVYGYTF.

The chain recombines TRBV28 with TRBJ1-2; unclear D gene. The CDR3 is 14 residues long. Between the trimmed V and J ends, which lost 5 bases and 0 bases, there was a span of 10 bases. Germline V lookup: CDR1 MDHEN, CDR2 SYDVKM. The CDR3 DNA reads TGTGCCAGCAGTCCCCCGGATCCTAACTATGGCTACACCTTC. This encodes CASSPPDPNYGYTF.

This clone was seen a single time. V gene TRBV5-1 combines with J gene TRBJ1-1; TRBD1 aligns across 9 bases. The germline CDR1 and CDR2 sequences are SGHRS and YFSETQ. The CDR3 sequence is 14 residues long. V trimming: 2 bases; J trimming: 4 bases; junction bases outside the gene matches: 3. The CDR3 protein is CASSLQGAFTEAFF. CDR3 DNA sequence: TGCGCCAGCAGCTTACAGGGGGCTTTCACTGAAGCTTTCTTT.

This clone was seen only once. The chain couples TRBV2 to TRBJ2-7; the match to TRBD1 covers 12 bases. Germline CDR1 reads SNHLY; CDR2 reads FYNNEI. The CDR3 loop spans 15 amino acids. V lost 8 bases to trimming and J lost 7 bases; unmatched junction nucleotides: 12. CDR3 in amino acids: CASHNTGQGAGEQYF. The CDR3 region has the DNA TGTGCCAGCCACAATACGGGACAGGGGGCGGGGGAGCAGTACTTC.

The CDR3 spells CASSSGQGSRNTEAFF. The CDR3 nucleotides read TGCGCCAGCAGCTCGGGACAGGGGTCACGGAACACTGAAGCTTTCTTT. This sequence joins TRBV5-1 and TRBJ1-1, with 10 bases lining up with TRBD1. This CDR3 comprises 16 residues. The V gene end was trimmed by 3 bases and the J gene end by 1 base; junction bases not matched to a gene: 6. CDR1 is SGHRS, CDR2 YFSETQ, per germline.

This CDR3 reads CASSPPGLGYGYTF. In nucleotides, the CDR3 is TGTGCCAGCAGCCCCCCAGGTTTGGGCTATGGCTACACCTTC. V and J are TRBV11-2 and TRBJ1-2; D is ambiguous. Between the trimmed V and J ends, which lost 5 bases and 4 bases, there was a span of 14 bases. The CDR3 has 14 residues. Germline assignment: CDR1 SGHAT and CDR2 FQNNGV.

The gene calls are TRBV10-3 and TRBJ1-1; D gene uncertain. With 3 bases removed from V and 3 bases from J, the gap between germline ends came to 11 bases. The V gene's germline CDR1 is ENHRY and CDR2 SYGVKD. The CDR3 is 14 amino acids. CDR3 bases: TGTGCCATCAGTGATGTGGGTAGGTACACTGAAGCTTTCTTT. It specifies CAISDVGRYTEAFF.

The chain has TRBV19 and TRBJ2-3, with TRBD1 matching over 7 bases. Unmatched junction bases numbered 9, after V lost 2 bases and J lost 7 bases. The CDR3 has 15 amino acids. From germline, CDR1 is LNHDA and CDR2 SQIVND (reference sequence). CDR3 in DNA: TGTGCCAGTAGTATACGAGACAGGGCATTAAATACGCAGTATTTT. Residues: CASSIRDRALNTQYF.

The genes are TRBV29-1 and TRBJ1-1; 8 nucleotides match TRBD1. There are 13 residues in the CDR3. V shed 6 bases, J shed 2 bases, and the junction held 5 bases outside the gene matches. Germline CDR1 is SQVTM and CDR2 is ANQGSEA. CDR3 coding DNA: TGCAGCGTACGCCCAGGGGGCAACACTGAAGCTTTCTTT. Its translation: CSVRPGGNTEAFF.